The clone carrying this T cell receptor beta chain was detected ten times or more. No antigen is known for it. The data were obtained in a study of CD8 T cells in ankylosing spondylitis. The study, taken as a whole, reports: Matched ankylosing spondylitis synovial fluid reportedly showed significant enrichment of disease-linked clones.

TCRdb re-analysed the 5' RACE reads in MiXCR, keeping a single row per CDR3 protein. The sample records some 120,000 distinct CDR3 sequences, about 6.4% being singletons. V was cut by 4 bases and J by 0 bases, with 16 bases left in between. CDR3 length: 17 amino acids. Germline CDR1 and CDR2: SGHVS and FQNEAQ. The V and J genes are TRBV7-8 and TRBJ1-5; possibly TRBD1 for D (5 bases). Sequencing used blood, either unsorted or a sorted T cell fraction (not recorded which). The receptor's source is a male donor with ankylosing spondylitis or in good health (not recorded which). Here the CDR3 DNA reads TGTGCCAGCAGCTCGGACGGGGCATTATATAGCAATCAGCCCCAGCATTTT. Translation gives CASSSDGALYSNQPQHF.